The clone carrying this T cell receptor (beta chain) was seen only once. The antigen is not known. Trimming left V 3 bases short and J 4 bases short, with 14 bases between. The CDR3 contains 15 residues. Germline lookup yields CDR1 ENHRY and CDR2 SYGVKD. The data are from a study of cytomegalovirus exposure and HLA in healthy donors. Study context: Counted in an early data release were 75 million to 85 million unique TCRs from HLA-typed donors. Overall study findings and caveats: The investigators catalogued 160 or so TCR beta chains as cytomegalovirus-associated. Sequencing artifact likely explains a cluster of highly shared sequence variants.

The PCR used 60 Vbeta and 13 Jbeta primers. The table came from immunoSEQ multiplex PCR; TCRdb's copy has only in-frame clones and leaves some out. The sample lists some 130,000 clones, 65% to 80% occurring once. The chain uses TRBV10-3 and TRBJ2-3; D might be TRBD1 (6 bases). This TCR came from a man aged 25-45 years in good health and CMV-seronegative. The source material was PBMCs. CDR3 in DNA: TGTGCCATCAGTGAAAATGACAGGAATTCAGATACGCAGTATTTT. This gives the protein CAISENDRNSDTQYF.